This TCR beta chain was identified in a study of cytomegalovirus exposure and HLA in healthy donors. Points from the study as a whole: Roughly uniform depth of sequencing across donors was assumed in presence/absence analyses. Later analysis showed most CMV-associated TCR beta chains appearing HLA-restricted.

PCR was performed using 60 Vbeta and 13 Jbeta primers. The protocol was immunoSEQ multiplex PCR, while the TCRdb copy is restricted to in-frame clones and leaves out a portion. The repertoire holds 120,000 or so clones, with 74% as singletons. The CDR3 is 14 amino acids. V gave up 8 bases and J gave up 4 bases; unmatched junction bases: 10. In germline, CDR1 is ENHRY, CDR2 SYGVKD. This clone was observed a single time. Its antigen is currently unknown. Regarding donors, all were healthy bone marrow donors. The chain combines TRBV10-3 with TRBJ1-1, with 7 bases that match TRBD1. This receptor was identified in a man in his forties in good health and CMV-seropositive. The material sequenced was PBMCs. As DNA, the CDR3 is TGTGCCATCCGTCCGACAGGGCGAGGCACTGAAGCTTTCTTT. Protein sequence: CAIRPTGRGTEAFF.